This passage covers 7 T cell receptor beta chains from one sample sequenced in a study of vaccination and CD4 T cells after COVID-19. An Oncomine TCR Beta short-read assay was used to sequence the DNA from cultured CD4+ T cells. Via MiXCR, TCRdb re-called the PCR reads, giving one row per CDR3 protein. Of about 14,000 distinct CDR3 sequences in the sample, approximately 48% were seen once. Treatment reported: roughly ten-day PBMC culture with coronavirus spike peptide pools or control peptides (ViraFEST assay). These receptors have no known antigen. The sequencing input was CD4+ T cells from blood, cultured in vitro. These receptors all come from a human donor who had recovered from COVID-19.

This clonotype was recorded a few times. The chain combines TRBV20-1 with TRBJ2-3; D is uncertain. CDR1 DFQATT and CDR2 SNEGSKA come from the germline V gene (reference sequence). V lost 7 bases and J lost 2, with 13 bases in between. This CDR3 region has 13 residues. The CDR3 spells CSVRSSLTDTQYF. The CDR3 region has the DNA TGCAGTGTCCGGAGCTCCCTCACAGATACGCAGTATTTT.

The chain recombines TRBV18 with TRBJ1-2; D is uncertain. The CDR3 runs 15 residues. Trimming pared 4 bases from V and 5 bases from J, leaving 17 bases between. The germline gives CDR1 KGHSH, CDR2 LQKENI. CDR3 DNA: TGTGCCAGCTCACGCCCTCCGATTTGGGGATATGGCTACACCTTC. This sequence encodes CASSRPPIWGYGYTF.

V gene TRBV12-3 or TRBV12-4 combines with J gene TRBJ2-4; no reliable D call. The CDR3 has 15 residues. V lost 2 bases and J 2 bases, leaving 10 bases between the germline ends. CDR3 loop: CASSLRLISKNIQYF. The CDR3 nucleotides are TGTGCCAGCAGTTTAAGGCTCATATCCAAAAACATTCAGTACTTC.

This chain joins TRBV7-2 and TRBJ2-5, with D hard to call. This CDR3 is 12 amino acids long. CDR1 is SGHTA, CDR2 FQGNSA, per germline. With 4 bases removed from V and 0 bases from J, the gap between germline ends came to 3 bases. CDR3 region: CASSSYQETQYF. In DNA, the CDR3 is TGTGCCAGCAGCTCGTACCAAGAGACCCAGTACTTC.

In its sample, this clonotype was seen a few times. The chain recombines TRBV6-1 with TRBJ1-1; D not resolved. Germline V gene sequence: CDR1 MNHNS, CDR2 SASEGT. The V end lost 4 bases, the J end lost 2 bases, and 8 bases lay between the germline ends. The CDR3 consists of 13 residues. CDR3 DNA sequence: TGTGCCAGCAGTGTGGATCCCAACACTGAAGCTTTCTTT. It encodes CASSVDPNTEAFF.

The rearrangement uses TRBV25-1 and TRBJ1-6, with a possible D match to TRBD1 (5 bases). Per germline, CDR1 MGHDK and CDR2 SYGVNS. This CDR3 spans 14 amino acids. V was shortened by 1 base and J by 11 bases, with 12 bases between the two germline ends. The CDR3, as DNA: TGTGCCAGCAGTGAATTGGGCAGGGAGGCACCCCTCCACTTT. Encoded protein: CASSELGREAPLHF. The full variable domain, rest sourced from reference TRBV25-1 and TRBJ1-6, is EADIYQTPRYLVIGTGKKITLECSQTMGHDKMYWYQQDPGMELHLIHYSYGVNSTEKGDLSSESTVSRIRTEHFPLTLESARPSHTSQYLCASSELGREAPLHFGNGTRLTVT.

The chain combines TRBV12-3 or TRBV12-4 with TRBJ2-4, with D possibly TRBD2 on 6 matching bases. V lost 2 bases and J lost 6, with 11 bases in between. This CDR3 is built from 14 residues. CDR3 residues: CASSLSGLANIQYF. DNA of the CDR3: TGTGCCAGCAGTTTATCGGGACTCGCAAACATTCAGTACTTC.